A selection of T cell receptor beta chains follows, all from one sample in a study of PD-L1 blockade in urothelial cancer. Profiled with immunoSEQ multiplex PCR; TCRdb holds only in-frame clones, not every one. The sample lists approximately 32,000 clones; over 70% were seen once. The material sequenced was PBMCs, taken around atezolizumab (anti-PD-L1) treatment. These receptor sequences come from a man between 65 and 85 years old with urothelial cancer. CDR3s include the opening cysteine and the closing phenylalanine or tryptophan. The D gene is left open where the match is weak. The listing skips clone size in some rows; elsewhere it reads once, few, many or a size class.

length: 15; D: TRBD1; J: TRBJ1-1; size: .; V: TRBV30; DNA: TGTGCCTGGAGTGTACAGTCGGGACAGGGAACTGAAGCTTTCTTT; CDR3: CAWSVQSGQGTEAFF
length: 15; D: TRBD1; J: TRBJ2-1; size: .; V: TRBV7-2; DNA: TGTGCCAGCAGCTTAGGTGGGACAGGGCGGGGTGAGCAGTTCTTC; CDR3: CASSLGGTGRGEQFF
length: 16; D: TRBD2; J: TRBJ2-1; size: .; V: TRBV13; DNA: TGTGCCAGCAGCTTGAGGCGGGGGGCCTCCTACAATGAGCAGTTCTTC; CDR3: CASSLRRGASYNEQFF
length: 14; D: .; J: TRBJ1-1; size: .; V: TRBV4-3; DNA: TGCGCCAGCAGCCAAGATAGGGCGGCAGGGGTGTCTTTCTTT; CDR3: CASSQDRAAGVSFF
length: 15; D: TRBD1; J: TRBJ1-6; size: .; V: TRBV6-5; DNA: TGTGCCAGCAGTGGGTCACAGGGGACCAATTCACCCCTCCACTTT; CDR3: CASSGSQGTNSPLHF
length: 16; D: .; J: TRBJ2-5; size: once; V: TRBV7-2; DNA: TGTGCCAGCAGCTTAGATTCTAGCGCACGTGGGGAGACCCAGTACTTC; CDR3: CASSLDSSARGETQYF
length: 14; D: .; J: TRBJ1-1; size: .; V: TRBV6-1; DNA: TGTGCCAGCAGGACAAACGGGGGATCCACTGAAGCTTTCTTT; CDR3: CASRTNGGSTEAFF
length: 18; D: .; J: TRBJ1-1; size: .; V: TRBV7-2; DNA: TGTGCCAGCAGCCCCCTTCGCGGTAGGTCACATGGGAACACTGAAGCTTTCTTT; CDR3: CASSPLRGRSHGNTEAFF
length: 16; D: TRBD2; J: TRBJ2-1; size: .; V: TRBV7-3; DNA: TGTGCCAGCAGCAACGGTCCCACTAGCGGCCACAATGAGCAGTTCTTC; CDR3: CASSNGPTSGHNEQFF
length: 15; D: TRBD1; J: TRBJ1-5; size: few; V: TRBV19; DNA: TGTGCCAGTAGCTGGGACAGGCGTAGCAATCAGCCCCAGCATTTT; CDR3: CASSWDRRSNQPQHF
length: 13; D: .; J: TRBJ1-1; size: .; V: TRBV5-6; DNA: TGTGCCAGCAGCTTGGACGCAGGGACTGAAGCTTTCTTT; CDR3: CASSLDAGTEAFF
length: 15; D: TRBD2; J: TRBJ2-5; size: .; V: TRBV6-5; DNA: TGTGCCAGCAGTTACGAACGGGGGGGCCAAGAGACCCAGTACTTC; CDR3: CASSYERGGQETQYF
length: 16; D: .; J: TRBJ1-4; size: .; V: TRBV7-2; DNA: TGTGCCAGCAGCCCCCCTGAGGCAGGGCCGGCGAAAAAACTGTTTTTT; CDR3: CASSPPEAGPAKKLFF
length: 14; D: TRBD2; J: TRBJ2-3; size: .; V: TRBV7-9; DNA: TGTGCCAGCAGCTCGGGGACTAGCGGGGTTGCGCAGTATTTT; CDR3: CASSSGTSGVAQYF
length: 13; D: .; J: TRBJ1-2; size: .; V: TRBV18; DNA: TGTGCCAGCTCACCTGACAATAGCTATGGCTACACCTTC; CDR3: CASSPDNSYGYTF
length: 12; D: TRBD1; J: TRBJ1-2; size: .; V: TRBV6-1; DNA: TGTGCCAGCAAGACAGGGTCCCTCGGCTACACCTTC; CDR3: CASKTGSLGYTF
length: 12; D: .; J: TRBJ1-1; size: .; V: TRBV4-3; DNA: TGCGCCAGCAGCTACAGGGCGGGTGAAGCTTTCTTT; CDR3: CASSYRAGEAFF
length: 14; D: .; J: TRBJ1-3; size: .; V: TRBV5-1; DNA: TGCGCCAGCAGCTTCACAGGGCGCGGAAACACCATATATTTT; CDR3: CASSFTGRGNTIYF
length: 16; D: TRBD1; J: TRBJ2-1; size: .; V: TRBV6-1; DNA: TGTGCCAGCAGTGAAGCCGGGACAGGTGCCTACAATGAGCAGTTCTTC; CDR3: CASSEAGTGAYNEQFF
length: 13; D: .; J: TRBJ1-1; size: .; V: TRBV18; DNA: TGTGCCAGCTCACCCCGGACAGACACTGAAGCTTTCTTT; CDR3: CASSPRTDTEAFF
length: 16; D: TRBD2; J: TRBJ2-7; size: .; V: TRBV4-2; DNA: TGTGCCAGCAGCCAAGAGGCAAGCGGGGGGAACCACGAGCAGTACTTC; CDR3: CASSQEASGGNHEQYF
length: 15; D: TRBD1; J: TRBJ2-3; size: .; V: TRBV27; DNA: TGTGCCAGCAAGGGACAGGCCTCTTACACAGATACGCAGTATTTT; CDR3: CASKGQASYTDTQYF
length: 15; D: TRBD2; J: TRBJ2-5; size: once; V: TRBV9; DNA: TGTGCCAGCAGCGTACGGGGACTAGTACAAGAGACCCAGTACTTC; CDR3: CASSVRGLVQETQYF
length: 16; D: TRBD1; J: TRBJ2-5; size: once; V: TRBV5-6; DNA: TGTGCCAGCAGCTCCCGGACGACAGGGGGGCAAGAGACCCAGTACTTC; CDR3: CASSSRTTGGQETQYF
length: 14; D: TRBD1; J: TRBJ2-7; size: .; V: TRBV18; DNA: TGTGCCAGCTCATCAGGACAGGTCTCCTACGAGCAGTACTTC; CDR3: CASSSGQVSYEQYF
length: 17; D: TRBD1; J: TRBJ1-2; size: .; V: TRBV6-1; DNA: TGTGCCAGCAGTGAGGGAGTTCGACAGGGACCTAACTATGGCTACACCTTC; CDR3: CASSEGVRQGPNYGYTF
length: 12; D: .; J: TRBJ2-2; size: .; V: TRBV7-6; DNA: TGTGCCAGCAGCTTAGTGCTAAGGGAGCTGTTTTTT; CDR3: CASSLVLRELFF
length: 16; D: .; J: TRBJ1-2; size: .; V: TRBV2; DNA: TGTGCCAGCAGTGAAGCGCTTCTGGGGCAGGGAAACGGCTACACCTTC; CDR3: CASSEALLGQGNGYTF
length: 15; D: TRBD1; J: TRBJ1-3; size: .; V: TRBV4-1; DNA: TGCGCCAGCAGCCAAGAGACAGGGCTAGGAAACACCATATATTTT; CDR3: CASSQETGLGNTIYF
length: 15; D: .; J: TRBJ2-1; size: .; V: TRBV6-5; DNA: TGTGCCAGCAGCCGTACTTCCACTAGTACCCATGAGCAGTTCTTC; CDR3: CASSRTSTSTHEQFF
length: 14; D: .; J: TRBJ1-1; size: medium-sized; V: TRBV6-5; DNA: TGTGCCAGCAGTTCGGGAAAATCGAACACTGAAGCTTTCTTT; CDR3: CASSSGKSNTEAFF
length: 15; D: TRBD2; J: TRBJ2-1; size: .; V: TRBV12-5; DNA: TGTGCTAGTGGTTTGGTTAGCGGGGGCCACAATGAGCAGTTCTTC; CDR3: CASGLVSGGHNEQFF
length: 14; D: TRBD1; J: TRBJ2-7; size: few; V: TRBV19; DNA: TGTGCCAGTAGTCCCCTGACAGGGGACCACGAGCAGTACTTC; CDR3: CASSPLTGDHEQYF
length: 14; D: TRBD1; J: TRBJ2-7; size: .; V: TRBV6-1; DNA: TGTGCCAGCAGTGATGGGGGACAGGACTACGAGCAGTACTTC; CDR3: CASSDGGQDYEQYF
length: 15; D: TRBD2; J: TRBJ2-3; size: .; V: TRBV28; DNA: TGTGCCAGCAGAGACTATGGCGGGAGGGGGGATACGCAGTATTTT; CDR3: CASRDYGGRGDTQYF
length: 15; D: .; J: TRBJ1-3; size: .; V: TRBV2; DNA: TGTGCCAGCCAGGGATTGGGGCCCTCTGGAAACACCATATATTTT; CDR3: CASQGLGPSGNTIYF
length: 14; D: .; J: TRBJ1-5; size: .; V: TRBV2; DNA: TGTGCCAGCATGTGGGGGGGCGCGGGGCAGCCCCAGCATTTT; CDR3: CASMWGGAGQPQHF
length: 15; D: TRBD1; J: TRBJ2-1; size: .; V: TRBV9; DNA: TGTGCCAGCAGCATGGACAGGGGTTCGTACAATGAGCAGTTCTTC; CDR3: CASSMDRGSYNEQFF
length: 13; D: TRBD1; J: TRBJ1-2; size: .; V: TRBV6-1; DNA: TGTGCCAGCAGTGAAGTTGGGACAGCCGGCTACACCTTC; CDR3: CASSEVGTAGYTF
length: 13; D: TRBD2; J: TRBJ2-1; size: .; V: TRBV11-3; DNA: TGTGCCAGCAGCCGGGGACTAGCGGATGAGCAGTTCTTC; CDR3: CASSRGLADEQFF